This T cell receptor beta chain stems from a study of T cells in localized non-small cell lung cancer. General observations from the study: Heterogeneity cannot be ruled out, as sequencing used one tumor region only. Uninvolved adjacent lung showed peak T cell clonality, exceeding tumor. Prolonged overall survival went with higher T cell density in the blood. There were a median around 60 of the top 100 tumor clones appearing in adjacent lung.

In regard to this clone: Its cognate antigen is unknown.

Some clones are missing from TCRdb's copy, which holds only in-frame ones; the method was immunoSEQ multiplex PCR. The repertoire holds more than 15,000 clones, with around 82% as singletons. The sequence was collected from a male donor aged 60 or over with stage III lung adenocarcinoma. Material: peripheral blood, obtained before any cancer treatment.

The CDR3 spells CASSLGNSFYNEQFF. In DNA, the CDR3 is TGTGCCAGCAGCCTTGGCAACTCGTTCTACAATGAGCAGTTCTTC. The chain combines TRBV5-4 with TRBJ2-1; D not resolved. The CDR3 spans 15 residues. Trimming left V 4 bases short and J 3 bases short, with 14 bases between. The germline V gene has CDR1 SGHNT and CDR2 YYREEE (reference sequence).